The 17 T cell receptor beta chains reported below all come from one sample, sequenced in a study of beta chain features in type 1 diabetes. Findings and limits, study-wide: A moderate, significant TCRB CDR3 shortening appeared in type 1 diabetes across four CD4+ subsets.

No antigen is known for these receptors. The investigators reverse transcribed all of the isolated RNA, so they sequenced expressed TCRB transcripts. Profiled with immunoSEQ multiplex PCR; TCRdb holds only in-frame clones, not every one. Of 600,000 or so clones detected, over 12% appear once; the ten largest clones hold 0.03% to 0.04%. What was sequenced was naive CD4+ T cells from blood. The receptors shown here come from a man between 18 and 35 years old with type 1 diabetes.

The chain couples TRBV14 to TRBJ2-7; 8 bases are a match to TRBD2. The germline CDR1 and CDR2 sequences are SGHDN and FVKESK. Trimming removed 6 bases from V and 0 bases from J; junction bases left unmatched: 10. This CDR3 is built from 16 residues. In DNA, the CDR3 is TGTGCCAGCAGTCCAACCAGCGGGAGCTACTCCTACGAGCAGTACTTC. Amino acid sequence: CASSPTSGSYSYEQYF.

This clone has more than one count but fewer than ten. The identical CDR3 is also encoded by other nucleotide sequences in the sample. This sequence joins TRBV18 and TRBJ2-2; the D is unclear. Trimming shortened V by 2 bases and J by 6 bases, and 4 bases separated the two germline ends. Germline values: CDR1 KGHSH, CDR2 LQKENI. The CDR3 runs 12 residues. For the CDR3, the DNA is TGTGCCAGCTCACCAGGGTCCGGGGAGCTGTTTTTT. It translates to CASSPGSGELFF.

The chain combines TRBV5-1 with TRBJ2-7; 7 bases align to TRBD1. The CDR3 has 14 residues. V shed 4 bases, J shed 2 bases, and the junction held 6 bases outside the gene matches. Germline CDR1 SGHRS, CDR2 YFSETQ. The CDR3 DNA reads TGCGCCAGCAGCGGGGACAGAACGACCTACGAGCAGTACTTC. It specifies CASSGDRTTYEQYF.

The sample holds a few counts of this clone. The chain recombines TRBV29-1 with TRBJ2-3, with 8 bases lining up with TRBD1. J was trimmed by 6 bases and V by 7 bases; bases with no gene match: 12. The CDR3 extends over 14 amino acids. From germline, CDR1 is SQVTM and CDR2 ANQGSEA. Here the CDR3 reads CSGVRTGHTDTQYF. The CDR3 DNA reads TGCAGCGGCGTGAGGACAGGGCACACCGATACGCAGTATTTT.

DNA for the CDR3: TGTGCCAGCAGCCAAGATCCCACAGAATATGGCTACACCTTC. Translation gives CASSQDPTEYGYTF. This rearrangement joins TRBV4-2 to TRBJ1-2; D unresolved. The V end was cut by 0 bases, the J end by 5 bases, with 10 bases between. In germline, CDR1 is LGHNA, CDR2 YNFKEQ. The CDR3 consists of 14 residues.

The rearrangement links TRBV20-1 to TRBJ2-5; 8 bases agree with TRBD1. Germline V gives CDR1 DFQATT, CDR2 SNEGSKA (reference sequence). Germline trimming cut 2 bases from V and 7 bases from J; bases unmatched to any gene: 0. The CDR3 sequence is 11 residues long. CDR3 nucleotides: TGCAGTGCTAGACAGGGGGCGACCCAGTACTTC. It encodes CSARQGATQYF.

V usage is TRBV6-5 and J usage is TRBJ2-5; TRBD2 matches at 7 bases. Germline CDR1 is MNHEY and CDR2 is SVGAGI. CDR3 length equals 15 residues. Trimming cost V 4 bases and J 3 bases; bases outside gene matches: 8. The CDR3 sequence is CASSSSFGREETQYF. CDR3 DNA sequence: TGTGCCAGCAGTTCGAGTTTTGGGAGGGAAGAGACCCAGTACTTC.

This clone was observed a few times. The J gene is TRBJ2-2, the V gene TRBV2, with D hard to call. Trimming took off 7 bases at V and 3 bases at J, with 12 bases between the two ends. The CDR3 consists of 14 residues. Germline V CDR1 and CDR2: SNHLY, FYNNEI. Here the CDR3 DNA reads TGTGCCAGCAAAGGTACAAGAGACACCGGGGAGCTGTTTTTT. Residues: CASKGTRDTGELFF.

The rearrangement joins TRBV4-2 to TRBJ2-3; no clear D gene. Germline CDR1 is LGHNA and CDR2 is YNFKEQ. The CDR3 has 13 amino acids. Trimming removed 1 base at V and 6 bases at J, with 8 bases between. Here the CDR3 reads CASSQGRRDTQYF. Written as DNA, the CDR3 is TGTGCCAGCAGCCAAGGGCGCAGGGATACGCAGTATTTT.

The table lists this clone with a few counts. This rearrangement joins TRBV29-1 to TRBJ1-1; no clear D gene. In germline, CDR1 is SQVTM, CDR2 ANQGSEA. The CDR3 sequence is 12 residues long. Between the trimmed V and J ends, which lost 7 bases and 8 bases, there was a span of 17 bases. In DNA, the CDR3 is TGCAGCGCAACTCGGACTGTTAACGAAGCTTTCTTT. Amino acids: CSATRTVNEAFF.

The V gene is TRBV29-1, the J gene TRBJ2-1; the match to TRBD2 covers 10 bases. This CDR3 has 14 amino acids. Germline CDR1 and CDR2: SQVTM and ANQGSEA. The J segment lost 2 bases and the V segment lost 7 bases, leaving 5 bases of the junction unmatched. The CDR3, as DNA: TGCAGCGGGCGAGCGGGGGGGGCCTACAATGAGCAGTTCTTC. Encoded protein: CSGRAGGAYNEQFF.

This clone was picked up a small number of times. V is TRBV7-9 and J is TRBJ1-1; D is ambiguous. The V and J ends lost 1 base and 5 bases respectively, with 11 bases between them. The CDR3 is 14 amino acids. Germline CDR1 reads SEHNR; CDR2 reads FQNEAQ (reference sequence). CDR3 nucleotide sequence: TGTGCCAGCAGCTTAGGCCCGAGAGGGACTGAAGCTTTCTTT. Protein product: CASSLGPRGTEAFF.

This clone was recorded a few times. The chain is built from TRBV29-1 and TRBJ2-3; TRBD2 matches 12 bases. Germline V lookup: CDR1 SQVTM, CDR2 ANQGSEA. The junction had 8 bases not matched to a gene; V was cut back by 6 bases and J by 4 bases. The CDR3 sequence is 15 residues long. Written as DNA, the CDR3 is TGCAGCGTCCGGCGGGCTAGCGGGGGGGCAGATACGCAGTATTTT. This codes for CSVRRASGGADTQYF.

The CDR3 nucleotides read TGCAGCGTTGGACAGGGTCTATCTAGCACAGATACGCAGTATTTT. Translated: CSVGQGLSSTDTQYF. This rearrangement joins TRBV29-1 to TRBJ2-3, with 7 bases fitting TRBD1. This CDR3 is 15 amino acids long. After removal of 4 bases from V and 0 bases from J, the junction contained 7 bases not matched to a gene. Germline V lookup: CDR1 SQVTM, CDR2 ANQGSEA.

V usage is TRBV30 and J usage is TRBJ2-2; no clear D. The V gene's germline CDR1 is GTSNPN and CDR2 SVGIG (reference sequence). The V gene lost 1 base and the J gene lost 6 bases, with 6 bases spanning the gap. The CDR3 contains 12 residues. CDR3 DNA: TGTGCCTGGAGTGGGTCTGCCGGGGAGCTGTTTTTT. It translates to CAWSGSAGELFF.

In this sample, this clone turned up a few times. The chain couples TRBV4-2 to TRBJ1-1; D is uncertain. This CDR3 is 16 amino acids long. CDR1 and CDR2 (germline): LGHNA, YNFKEQ. Trimming pared 1 base from V and 0 bases from J, leaving 12 bases between. CDR3 bases: TGTGCCAGCAGCCAAGTTGAAGGGTGGGTGAACACTGAAGCTTTCTTT. Amino acid sequence: CASSQVEGWVNTEAFF.

The chain links TRBV5-1 to TRBJ2-1; TRBD1 matches 9 bases. Germline CDR1 and CDR2: SGHRS and YFSETQ. Trimming cost V 5 bases and J 0 bases; bases outside gene matches: 6. The length of the CDR3 is 16 residues. The DNA for the CDR3 is TGCGCCAGCAGTTCCGGACAGGGGAGCTCCTACAATGAGCAGTTCTTC. It specifies CASSSGQGSSYNEQFF.